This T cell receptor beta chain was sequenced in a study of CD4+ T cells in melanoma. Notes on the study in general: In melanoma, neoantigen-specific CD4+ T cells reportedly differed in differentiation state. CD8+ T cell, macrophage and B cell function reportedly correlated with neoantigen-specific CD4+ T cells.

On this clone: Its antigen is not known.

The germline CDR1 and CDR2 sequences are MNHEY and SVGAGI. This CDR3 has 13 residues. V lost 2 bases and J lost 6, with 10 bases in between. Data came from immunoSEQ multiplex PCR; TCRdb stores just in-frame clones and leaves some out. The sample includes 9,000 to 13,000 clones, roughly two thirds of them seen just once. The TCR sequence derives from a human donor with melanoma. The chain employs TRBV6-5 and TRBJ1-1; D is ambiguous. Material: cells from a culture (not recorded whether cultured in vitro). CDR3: CASSYTDLAEAFF. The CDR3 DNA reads TGTGCCAGCAGTTACACTGATTTGGCTGAAGCTTTCTTT.